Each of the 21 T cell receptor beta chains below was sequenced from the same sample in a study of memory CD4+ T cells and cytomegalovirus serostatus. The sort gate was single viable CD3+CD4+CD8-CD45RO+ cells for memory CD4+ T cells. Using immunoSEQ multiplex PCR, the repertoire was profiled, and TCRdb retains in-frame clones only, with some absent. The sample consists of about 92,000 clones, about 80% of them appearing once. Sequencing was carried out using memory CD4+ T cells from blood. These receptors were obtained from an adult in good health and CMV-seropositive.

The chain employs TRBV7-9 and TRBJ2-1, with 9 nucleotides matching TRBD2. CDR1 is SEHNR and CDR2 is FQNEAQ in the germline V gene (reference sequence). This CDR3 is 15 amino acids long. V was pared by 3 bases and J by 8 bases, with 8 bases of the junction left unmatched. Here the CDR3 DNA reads TGTGCCAGCAGCTTTGGTAGCGGGAGTGGCGATGAGCAGTTCTTC. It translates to CASSFGSGSGDEQFF.

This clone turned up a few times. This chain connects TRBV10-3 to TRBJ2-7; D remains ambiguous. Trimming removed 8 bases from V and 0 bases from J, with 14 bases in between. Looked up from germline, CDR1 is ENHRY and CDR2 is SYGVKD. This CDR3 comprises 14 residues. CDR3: CAIAGLGPSYEQYF. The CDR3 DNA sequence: TGTGCCATCGCCGGATTGGGTCCCTCCTACGAGCAGTACTTC.

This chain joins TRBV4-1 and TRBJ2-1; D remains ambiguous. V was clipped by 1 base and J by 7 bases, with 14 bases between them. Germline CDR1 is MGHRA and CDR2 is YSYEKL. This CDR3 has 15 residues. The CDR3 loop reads CASSQGLWGMNEQFF. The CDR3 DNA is TGCGCCAGCAGCCAAGGTCTGTGGGGAATGAATGAGCAGTTCTTC.

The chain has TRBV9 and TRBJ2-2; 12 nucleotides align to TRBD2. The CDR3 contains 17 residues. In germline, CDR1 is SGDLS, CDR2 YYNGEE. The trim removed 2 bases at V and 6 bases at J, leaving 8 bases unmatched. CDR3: CASSVGLAGYRSGELFF. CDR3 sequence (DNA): TGTGCCAGCAGCGTCGGACTAGCGGGATATCGTTCCGGGGAGCTGTTTTTT.

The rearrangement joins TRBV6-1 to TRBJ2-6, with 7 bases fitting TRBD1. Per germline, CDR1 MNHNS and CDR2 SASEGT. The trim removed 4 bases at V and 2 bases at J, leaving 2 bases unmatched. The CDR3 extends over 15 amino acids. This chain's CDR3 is CASSARGPGANVLTF. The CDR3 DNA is TGTGCCAGCAGTGCGAGGGGGCCTGGGGCCAACGTCCTGACTTTC.

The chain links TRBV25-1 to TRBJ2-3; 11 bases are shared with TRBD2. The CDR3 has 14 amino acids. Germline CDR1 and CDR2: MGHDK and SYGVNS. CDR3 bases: TGTGCTAGTAGCGGGAGGGTGAGCACAGATACGCAGTATTTT. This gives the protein CASSGRVSTDTQYF.

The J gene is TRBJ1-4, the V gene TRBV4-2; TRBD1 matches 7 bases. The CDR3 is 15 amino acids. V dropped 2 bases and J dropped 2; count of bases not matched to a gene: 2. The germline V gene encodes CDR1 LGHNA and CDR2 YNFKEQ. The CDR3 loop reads CASSQRGQTNEKLFF. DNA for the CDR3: TGTGCCAGCAGCCAAAGGGGACAGACTAATGAAAAACTGTTTTTT.

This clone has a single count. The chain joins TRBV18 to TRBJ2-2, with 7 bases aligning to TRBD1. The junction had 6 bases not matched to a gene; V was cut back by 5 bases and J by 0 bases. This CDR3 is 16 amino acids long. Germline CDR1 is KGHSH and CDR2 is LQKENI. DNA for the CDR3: TGTGCCAGCTCAAATAGAGGGGGCGCGAACACCGGGGAGCTGTTTTTT. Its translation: CASSNRGGANTGELFF.

CDR3 nucleotide sequence: TGTGCCAGTAGTAGGACAGGGCTATATAGCAATCAGCCCCAGCATTTT. Translation gives CASSRTGLYSNQPQHF. This chain connects TRBV19 to TRBJ1-5, with 8 positions matching TRBD1. The CDR3 totals 16 residues. CDR1 and CDR2 (germline): LNHDA, SQIVND (reference sequence). After removal of 4 bases from V and 0 bases from J, the junction contained 5 bases not matched to a gene.

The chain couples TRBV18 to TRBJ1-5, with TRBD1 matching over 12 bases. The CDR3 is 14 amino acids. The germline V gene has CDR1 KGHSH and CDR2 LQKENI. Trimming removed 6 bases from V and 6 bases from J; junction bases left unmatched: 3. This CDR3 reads CASSGTGGAQPQHF. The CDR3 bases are TGTGCCAGCTCGGGGACAGGGGGCGCTCAGCCCCAGCATTTT. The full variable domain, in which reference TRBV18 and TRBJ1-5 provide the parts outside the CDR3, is NAGVMQNPRHLVRRRGQEARLRCSPMKGHSHVYWYRQLPEEGLKFMVYLQKENIIDESGMPKERFSAEFPKEGPSILRIQQVVRGDSAAYFCASSGTGGAQPQHFGDGTRLSIL.

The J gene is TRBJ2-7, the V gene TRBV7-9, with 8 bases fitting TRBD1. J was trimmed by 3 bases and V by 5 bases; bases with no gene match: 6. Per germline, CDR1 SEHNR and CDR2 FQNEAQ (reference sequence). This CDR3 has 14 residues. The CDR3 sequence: CASSPGTGRYEQYF. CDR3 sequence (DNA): TGTGCCAGCAGCCCCGGGACAGGTCGCTACGAGCAGTACTTC. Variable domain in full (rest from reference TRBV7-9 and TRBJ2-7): DTGVSQNPRHKITKRGQNVTFRCDPISEHNRLYWYRQTLGQGPEFLTYFQNEAQLEKSRLLSDRFSAERPKGSFSTLEIQRTEQGDSAMYLCASSPGTGRYEQYFGPGTRLTVT.

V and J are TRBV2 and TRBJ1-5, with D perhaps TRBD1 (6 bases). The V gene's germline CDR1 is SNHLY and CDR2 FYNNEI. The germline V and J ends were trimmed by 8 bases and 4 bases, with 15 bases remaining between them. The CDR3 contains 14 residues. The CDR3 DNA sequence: TGTGCCAGCGCGCACAGGGACCGTAATCAGCCCCAGCATTTT. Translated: CASAHRDRNQPQHF.

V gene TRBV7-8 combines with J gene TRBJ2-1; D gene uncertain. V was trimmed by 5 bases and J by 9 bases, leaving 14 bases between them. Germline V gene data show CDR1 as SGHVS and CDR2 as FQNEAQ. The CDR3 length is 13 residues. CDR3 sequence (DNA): TGTGCCAGCAGCACGGACGCCAAGGGTGAGCAGTTCTTC. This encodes CASSTDAKGEQFF.

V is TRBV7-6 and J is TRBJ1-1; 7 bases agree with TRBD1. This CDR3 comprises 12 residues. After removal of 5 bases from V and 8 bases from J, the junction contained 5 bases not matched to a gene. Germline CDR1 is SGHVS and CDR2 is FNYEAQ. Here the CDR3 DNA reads TGTGCCAGCAGCAACAAGGACAGGGAAGCTTTCTTT. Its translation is CASSNKDREAFF.

The CDR3 DNA sequence: TGCGCCAGCAGCTTGGATCCTAGCGGCCAAGAGACCCAGTACTTC. Translating it yields CASSLDPSGQETQYF. The chain couples TRBV5-1 to TRBJ2-5; 7 nucleotides agree with TRBD2. This CDR3 region has 15 residues. Germline lookup yields CDR1 SGHRS and CDR2 YFSETQ. V was pared by 0 bases and J by 1 base, with 3 bases of the junction left unmatched.

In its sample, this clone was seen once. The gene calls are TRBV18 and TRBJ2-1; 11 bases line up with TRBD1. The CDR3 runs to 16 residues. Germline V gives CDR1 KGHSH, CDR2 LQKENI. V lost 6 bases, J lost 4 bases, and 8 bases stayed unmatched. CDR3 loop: CASSSDRGRAYNEQFF. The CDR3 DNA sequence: TGTGCCAGCTCCTCGGACAGGGGGCGCGCATACAATGAGCAGTTCTTC. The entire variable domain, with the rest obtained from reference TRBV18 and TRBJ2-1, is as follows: NAGVMQNPRHLVRRRGQEARLRCSPMKGHSHVYWYRQLPEEGLKFMVYLQKENIIDESGMPKERFSAEFPKEGPSILRIQQVVRGDSAAYFCASSSDRGRAYNEQFFGPGTRLTVL.

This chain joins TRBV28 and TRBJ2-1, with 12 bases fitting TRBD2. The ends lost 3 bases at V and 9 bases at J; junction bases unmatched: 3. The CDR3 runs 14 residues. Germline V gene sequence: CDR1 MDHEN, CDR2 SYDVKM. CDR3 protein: CASSFLAGGGEQFF. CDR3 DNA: TGTGCCAGCAGTTTCCTAGCGGGAGGGGGTGAGCAGTTCTTC.

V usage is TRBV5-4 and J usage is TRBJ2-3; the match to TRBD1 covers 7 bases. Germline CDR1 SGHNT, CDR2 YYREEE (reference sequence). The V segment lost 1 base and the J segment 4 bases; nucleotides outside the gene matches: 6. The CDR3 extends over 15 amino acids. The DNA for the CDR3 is TGTGCCAGCAGCTTGAAGGACAGGCCCCCAGATACGCAGTATTTT. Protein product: CASSLKDRPPDTQYF.

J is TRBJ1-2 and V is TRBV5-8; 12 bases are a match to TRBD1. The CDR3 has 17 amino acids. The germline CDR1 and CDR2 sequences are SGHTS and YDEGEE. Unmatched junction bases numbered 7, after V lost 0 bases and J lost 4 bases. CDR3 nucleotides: TGTGCCAGCAGCTTGGCACCGGGACAGGGGGCCAGCTATGGCTACACCTTC. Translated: CASSLAPGQGASYGYTF.

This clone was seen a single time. CDR3 sequence (DNA): TGTGCCACCGAGGGACTAGCGGGAGGCAATGAGCAGTTCTTC. It translates to CATEGLAGGNEQFF. The chain is built from TRBV10-3 and TRBJ2-1, with 15 bases lining up with TRBD2. The CDR3 runs to 14 residues. Germline values: CDR1 ENHRY, CDR2 SYGVKD. The junction had 4 bases not matched to a gene; V was cut back by 10 bases and J by 6 bases.

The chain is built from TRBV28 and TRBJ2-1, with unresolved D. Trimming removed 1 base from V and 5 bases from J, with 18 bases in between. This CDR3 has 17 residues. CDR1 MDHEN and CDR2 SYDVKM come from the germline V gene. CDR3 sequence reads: CASSLSPDLSADNEQFF. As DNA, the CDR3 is TGTGCCAGCAGTTTATCGCCAGACCTCAGCGCTGACAATGAGCAGTTCTTC.